Presented here are 20 T cell receptor beta chains from one specimen sequenced in a study of T cell responses to AZD1222 COVID-19 vaccine. The method was immunoSEQ multiplex PCR; TCRdb's version includes in-frame clones alone and lacks a portion of them. There are about 120,000 clones in the sample; around 84% occur only once, and about 16% lies in the top ten. The sample was peripheral blood, taken 28 days after the second AZD1222 dose. Source of these receptors: an adult who received the AZD1222 COVID-19 vaccine.

This clone occurred many times. The genes are TRBV19 and TRBJ2-7; TRBD1 agrees at 7 bases. The CDR3 is 13 residues long. Germline lookup yields CDR1 LNHDA and CDR2 SQIVND (reference sequence). V lost 5 bases and J lost 5; bases outside the gene matches: 6. The CDR3 coding sequence is TGTGCCAGTAGTGTAAGACAGGGCCACGAGCAGTACTTC. Encoded protein: CASSVRQGHEQYF.

The CDR3 protein is CASSVGGRGTDTQYF. The DNA of the CDR3 is TGTGCCAGCAGCGTAGGGGGGCGCGGCACAGATACGCAGTATTTT. The chain recombines TRBV9 with TRBJ2-3; maybe TRBD1 (6 bases). Germline V gene sequence: CDR1 SGDLS, CDR2 YYNGEE. The CDR3 is made up of 15 amino acids. Trimming cost V 0 bases and J 1 base, with 9 bases left between them.

The chain recombines TRBV10-3 with TRBJ1-3; D uncertain. CDR3 size: 14 residues. The V gene's germline CDR1 is ENHRY and CDR2 SYGVKD. Trimming pared 9 bases from V and 0 bases from J, leaving 12 bases between. CDR3 nucleotides: TGTGCCATAGCCGACGGGTCCTCTGGAAACACCATATATTTT. Protein sequence: CAIADGSSGNTIYF.

The rearrangement uses TRBV5-1 and TRBJ2-7; D call uncertain. The germline V gene encodes CDR1 SGHRS and CDR2 YFSETQ. The CDR3 length is 15 residues. V lost 1 base to trimming and J lost 0 bases, with 11 bases between them. The CDR3 region is CASSLNPGLSYEQYF. In nucleotides, the CDR3 is TGCGCCAGCAGCTTGAATCCAGGTCTCTCCTACGAGCAGTACTTC.

A few counts support this clone. The V gene is TRBV30, the J gene TRBJ2-2, with a possible D match to TRBD2 (5 bases). The CDR3 covers 15 residues. The V and J ends lost 0 bases and 3 bases respectively, with 11 bases between them. Per the germline V gene, CDR1 is GTSNPN and CDR2 is SVGIG (reference sequence). The DNA for the CDR3 is TGTGCCTGGAGTGTACCGGGGTGGGACACCGGGGAGCTGTTTTTT. Amino acids: CAWSVPGWDTGELFF.

The chain combines TRBV19 with TRBJ2-1; TRBD2 agrees at 9 bases. From germline, CDR1 is LNHDA and CDR2 SQIVND (reference sequence). The CDR3 runs to 14 residues. The J segment lost 4 bases and the V segment lost 7 bases, leaving 5 bases of the junction unmatched. The CDR3 DNA reads as TGTGCCAGTATGGCTAGCGGGATGTACAATGAGCAGTTCTTC. This codes for CASMASGMYNEQFF.

The chain carries TRBV7-2 and TRBJ2-3, with a tentative D call TRBD2 (5 bases). Looked up from germline, CDR1 is SGHTA and CDR2 is FQGNSA. This CDR3 contains 15 residues. The germline V and J ends were trimmed by 3 bases and 0 bases, with 10 bases remaining between them. The CDR3 region is CASSLGASSTDTQYF. The CDR3 bases are TGTGCCAGCAGCTTGGGAGCCTCTAGCACAGATACGCAGTATTTT.

J is TRBJ2-3 and V is TRBV7-9; D unclear. Deletions cut 3 bases from V and 1 base from J, with 2 bases between. The CDR3 is made up of 12 amino acids. The germline CDR1 and CDR2 sequences are SEHNR and FQNEAQ (reference sequence). The CDR3 sequence is CASSFGTDTQYF. CDR3 nucleotides: TGTGCCAGCAGCTTCGGCACAGATACGCAGTATTTT.

This chain links TRBV3-1 (or the pseudogene TRBV3-2) with TRBJ2-7; 7 bases are a match to TRBD1. V lost 4 bases, J lost 3 bases, and 9 bases stayed unmatched. The CDR3 spans 15 residues. Germline loops: CDR1 LGHDT, CDR2 YNNKEL (reference sequence). The CDR3 spells CASSLDSTGIYEQYF. In nucleotides, the CDR3 is TGTGCCAGCAGCCTAGACTCGACAGGGATCTACGAGCAGTACTTC.

The V call is TRBV2, the J call TRBJ1-5; 7 positions match TRBD1. The CDR3 is 15 amino acids. Trimming removed 6 bases from V and 9 bases from J; junction bases left unmatched: 14. From germline, CDR1 is SNHLY and CDR2 FYNNEI. This CDR3 reads CASRRTGESYSPQHF. The CDR3 DNA reads as TGTGCCAGCAGAAGGACAGGAGAGAGCTACTCGCCCCAGCATTTT.

This sequence joins TRBV16 and TRBJ2-7; D not certain. Germline assignment: CDR1 KGHSY and CDR2 FQNENV. V shed 5 bases and J shed 6 bases, with 20 bases lying between them. The CDR3 is 15 amino acids. The CDR3 protein is CASSSHKTTATEQYF. The CDR3 DNA is TGTGCCAGCAGCTCTCATAAAACTACGGCTACCGAGCAGTACTTC.

The chain couples TRBV5-4 to TRBJ1-3, with D possibly matching TRBD1 (5 bases). The germline gives CDR1 SGHNT, CDR2 YYREEE (reference sequence). CDR3 length: 15 amino acids. V lost 0 bases and J lost 1, with 8 bases in between. CDR3 region: CASSLVGGSGNTIYF. DNA of the CDR3: TGTGCCAGCAGCTTGGTTGGGGGGTCTGGAAACACCATATATTTT.

The chain has TRBV5-4 and TRBJ2-5; D not certain. The CDR3 has 13 amino acids. Trimming cost V 0 bases and J 2 bases, with 5 bases left between them. Germline loops: CDR1 SGHNT, CDR2 YYREEE (reference sequence). The CDR3: CASSLGRQETQYF. The CDR3 DNA reads as TGTGCCAGCAGCTTGGGCAGGCAAGAGACCCAGTACTTC.

The chain combines TRBV5-1 with TRBJ2-3; 9 bases are shared with TRBD2. The V gene end was trimmed by 3 bases and the J gene end by 0 bases; junction bases not matched to a gene: 5. CDR1 SGHRS and CDR2 YFSETQ come from the germline V gene. The CDR3 is 16 residues long. The CDR3 reads CASSWTTSGSTDTQYF. In nucleotides, the CDR3 is TGCGCCAGCAGCTGGACGACTAGCGGAAGCACAGATACGCAGTATTTT.

The genes are TRBV2 and TRBJ2-7, with D perhaps given as TRBD1 or TRBD2 (5 bases each). Per germline, CDR1 SNHLY and CDR2 FYNNEI. V lost 8 bases and J 11 bases, leaving 25 bases between the germline ends. The CDR3 length is 14 residues. The CDR3 DNA reads TGTGCCAGCCTGGGCCGGGACCCAAAGCGCGTCAAGTACTTC. Its protein is CASLGRDPKRVKYF.

The rearrangement joins TRBV2 to TRBJ1-2; 9 positions match TRBD1. This CDR3 comprises 14 residues. The ends lost 6 bases at V and 5 bases at J; junction bases unmatched: 7. Germline-derived CDR1 and CDR2 are SNHLY and FYNNEI. The CDR3: CASRTGGGRYGYTF. The CDR3 DNA is TGTGCCAGCAGAACAGGGGGCGGACGGTATGGCTACACCTTC.

V is TRBV25-1 and J is TRBJ1-5; 7 bases line up with TRBD1. The V segment lost 6 bases and the J segment 4 bases; nucleotides outside the gene matches: 6. This CDR3 is built from 14 residues. Germline V gene data show CDR1 as MGHDK and CDR2 as SYGVNS. The CDR3 region has the DNA TGTGCCAGCAGCTCGGGACAGCCGAATCAGCCCCAGCATTTT. It encodes CASSSGQPNQPQHF.

V is TRBV18 and J is TRBJ2-1; 11 bases agree with TRBD2. V shed 2 bases, J shed 3 bases, and the junction held 3 bases outside the gene matches. This CDR3 contains 16 residues. Germline-derived CDR1 and CDR2 are KGHSH and LQKENI. This CDR3 reads CASSPMTSGVYNEQFF. CDR3 bases: TGTGCCAGCTCACCAATGACTAGCGGGGTCTACAATGAGCAGTTCTTC.

The gene calls are TRBV6-4 and TRBJ1-1; 9 bases match TRBD1. The CDR3 contains 14 residues. Germline V gene lookup returns CDR1 MRHNA and CDR2 SNTAGT. The V and J ends lost 2 bases and 5 bases, in that order; junction bases with no gene match: 3. CDR3: CASSDRDRATEAFF. The CDR3, as DNA: TGTGCCAGCAGTGACCGGGACAGGGCGACTGAAGCTTTCTTT.

This chain connects TRBV11-2 to TRBJ1-3; no clear D gene. V gave up 4 bases and J gave up 3 bases, with 7 bases separating them. CDR3 size: 13 residues. The germline gives CDR1 SGHAT, CDR2 FQNNGV. CDR3 nucleotides: TGTGCCAGCAGCTCAAGCGGTGGAAACACCATATATTTT. The encoded protein is CASSSSGGNTIYF.